This record concerns one T cell receptor (beta chain) sequence. What it binds is unknown. The CDR3 covers 15 residues. Trimming took 1 base from V and 3 from J, leaving 13 bases between them. Germline CDR1 reads SGHNT; CDR2 reads YENEEA. This entry is derived from a study of shared clonotypes between healthy human individuals. In the study overall: Three CD4 naive, three CD4 memory, two CD8 naive and one CD8 memory plate were used per donor.

Study conclusions and caveats: Roughly 4.7% was the fraction of naive CD4 clonotypes found shared across several donors. Relative to memory subsets, naive subsets generally showed larger estimated richness.

Sorted subsets were amplified in replicate PCRs using around 0.2 ug DNA, 30,000 to 35,000 T cell genomes. The protocol was immunoSEQ multiplex PCR, while the TCRdb copy is restricted to in-frame clones and leaves out a portion. The sample holds around 1.4 million clones, just under 99% seen once. This chain connects TRBV11-3 to TRBJ2-7; D is perhaps TRBD2 (6 bases). Input material: naive CD4+ T cells sorted from blood. Subset defined: CD45RA+ positively selected. This sequence was found in a man younger than 40 in good health. The DNA of the CDR3 is TGTGCCAGCAGCTTAGGTACGGGAGCAGGCTACGAGCAGTACTTC. Its translation is CASSLGTGAGYEQYF.